This TCR beta chain was sequenced for a study of identical twins. This clonotype was detected only a few times. Its antigen is not known. TCRdb fed the 5' RACE reads into MiXCR, producing one record per CDR3 protein. Counted here are about 520,000 distinct CDR3 sequences, 22% occurring once; the ten biggest clones make up about 0.99%. From germline, CDR1 is MNHEY and CDR2 SVGAGI. The CDR3 runs to 17 residues. The V end was cut by 6 bases, the J end by 5 bases, with 26 bases between. Broader study findings: Memory repertoires showed no such pattern, whereas abundant cord blood beta clonotypes carried fewer insertions.

The sample also formed part of further work on T cells expressing NK-cell markers. That work states: In the group of eight sequenced donors, seven were HCMV-seropositive and one was seronegative. These same clonotypes (in several donors) also led the CD3+CD56-NKG2C+ fraction.

The sample was CD4+ T cells sorted from blood. This TCR derives from a woman aged 18-29 years in good health. The chain has TRBV6-5 and TRBJ2-7; possible D gene TRBD2, 6 bases. This chain's CDR3 is CASRGASAGRNGNEQYF. CDR3 nucleotide sequence: TGTGCCAGCAGAGGCGCGTCGGCGGGAAGGAATGGGAACGAGCAGTACTTC.